The present entry profiles one TCR beta chain with its context. Per the original data handling: Estimation of nucleated cell counts was performed using reference gene primer amplification. The method was immunoSEQ multiplex PCR; TCRdb's version includes in-frame clones alone and lacks a portion of them. V and J calls and clone size are as listed in that table; D and trimming were resolved from the DNA. Counted here are some 250,000 clones, roughly 90% occurring once; the ten biggest clones make up approximately 9.5%. The CDR3 has 13 residues. Between the trimmed V and J ends, which lost 1 base and 6 bases, there was a span of 6 bases. Germline-derived CDR1 and CDR2 are SGHTA and FQGNSA. The sample comes from a study of blood T cell repertoires in COVID-19. Cohort 3 donors were reported recovered after two negative PCRs, clearance, or symptom resolution.

This chain links TRBV7-2 with TRBJ1-4; no firm D call. This TCR was sampled from a man aged 40-49 years who had recovered from COVID-19. The sample was PBMCs or T cells enriched from blood (not recorded which). CDR3 amino acids: CASSLVEYEKLFF. The CDR3 DNA sequence: TGTGCCAGCAGCTTAGTAGAGTATGAAAAACTGTTTTTT.